This T cell receptor beta chain is from a study of PD-1 blockade in classical Hodgkin lymphoma (dated by TCRdb to 2019 to 2021). Some background on the complete study: Nivolumab dosing was 3 mg/kg intravenously every 2 weeks, continuing until either disease progression or unacceptable toxicity. The study used TCR beta sequencing and CyTOF to define a peripheral blood immune signature of response to PD-1 blockade in classical Hodgkin lymphoma.

CDR1 LNHDA and CDR2 SQIVND are derived from the germline V gene (reference sequence). At the junction V is shortened by 1 base and J by 4 bases, with 11 bases in between. The CDR3 starts with the cysteine, ends with the phenylalanine, and has 15 residues. Only the CDR3 part of the read is kept: 45 bases, read in frame from the first base. The Qiagen DNeasy kit was used to extract genomic DNA both from unsorted PBMCs and from the negatively selected CD4+ and CD8+ fractions. Using primers that anneal to V and J segments, immunoSEQ multiplex PCR amplified the TCR beta CDR3 regions. A synthetic immune receptor repertoire was used to minimize amplification bias, and any remaining bias was removed computationally after sequencing. Per the source publication's procedure: Repertoire diversity was quantified as the Shannon entropy index using custom Python scripts. Unsorted, CD4+ and CD8+ repertoires were analyzed separately, except for combined analyses in which CD4+ and CD8+ sequences were merged in silico. A clone was considered expanded if an increase in frequency of at least 2-fold after treatment relative to C1D1 was found, and a pseudocount of 0.5 was applied to clones undetected at baseline. Clones with 0 or 1 copy at C1D1 were classified as singleton clones, and clones with 2 or more copies were classified as non-singleton clones. Clones expanded in unsorted samples were assigned a CD4+, CD8+ or unknown annotation through matching of protein sequences in sorted samples from the same patient. Wilcoxon tests on paired samples were used to test diversity changes from C1D1 to C4D1. This immuneACCESS table, as held by TCRdb, lists in-frame sequences with V and J called but not all clones. Of the missing ones, under half trace to an unresolved V gene in checked studies; the others have no known cause. V and J calls and clone size come straight from that table; D and trimming were deduced from the DNA. Across this sample there are more than 30,000 clones, with over 65% seen only once. In total, the top ten clones hold around 9.5% of the sample.

To note about this clone: There is no known antigen for this receptor. No much larger clone is present one base from it, and per-base qualities are unavailable.

This specimen's time point label, per the study, means: cycle 4 day 1 (C4D1), after less than 7 weeks of nivolumab. Relapse after autologous stem cell transplantation had occurred in all trial patients, and cohorts A, B and C were distinguished by prior brentuximab vedotin exposure. The trial cohort included 55 to 65 patients with relapsed/refractory classical Hodgkin lymphoma, and each patient had a best overall response of complete response, partial response or progressive disease. In the multi-cohort phase II CheckMate 205 trial, trial patients received single-agent nivolumab. An independent review committee assessed best overall response using the 2007 International Working Group response criteria. PBMCs from the trial were collected at three points: immediately before nivolumab initiation (C1D1), and during therapy at cycle 2 day 1 and cycle 4 day 1. Peripheral blood was collected in 8 mL Vacutainer Cell Preparation Tubes, from which PBMCs were isolated by centrifugation and then cryopreserved.

Here is what the overall study found, with its caveats: Lower diversity was observed in patients in whom nivolumab was started less than 1 year after ASCT, and these patients were excluded from later analyses so that confounding by immune reconstitution would be avoided. Trial patients achieving complete response had baseline diversity similar to newly diagnosed patients, whereas partial responders and progressors had significantly lower diversity. The study was limited to a single clinical trial cohort, and causes of repertoire differences, possibly disease activity or prior therapy, remained undefined. A significant rise by C4D1 was seen in CD4+ but not CD8+ TCR diversity (p=0.0027 vs p=0.16), with the rise being most apparent in complete responders (p=0.02). Baseline TCR diversity was reported to be lower in newly diagnosed patients than in healthy donors and to be lower still in relapsed/refractory patients.

The sequence came from a human donor with classical Hodgkin lymphoma. The chain was built from TRBV19 and TRBJ1-5, and perhaps TRBD1 as D gene, on 5 matching bases. Specimen: peripheral blood mononuclear cells (PBMCs), collected before the fourth cycle of nivolumab. The nucleotide sequence is given as TGTGCCAGTAGTATAGGACAGAATAATAATCAGCCCCAGCATTTT. Translated, this gives CASSIGQNNNQPQHF. Reference TRBV19 and TRBJ1-5 proteins supply the regions before and after the CDR3; the full variable domain is: DGGITQSPKYLFRKEGQNVTLSCEQNLNHDAMYWYRQDPGQGLRLIYYSQIVNDFQKGDIAEGYSVSREKKESFPLTVTSAQKNPTAFYLCASSIGQNNNQPQHFGDGTRLSIL.